The table lists the clone carrying this T cell receptor beta chain with a few counts. As yet, its antigen is unknown. cDNA libraries for TCR alpha and TCR beta, carrying sample barcodes and UMIs, came from 5'RACE with constant-segment primers. Via MiXCR, TCRdb re-called the 5' RACE reads, giving one row per CDR3 protein. The table has more than 450,000 distinct CDR3 sequences, under 20% seen once; the top ten hold about 12%. This sample stems from a study of T-cell memory formation after mild COVID-19. The CDR3 loop spans 17 amino acids. The V and J ends lost 5 bases and 3 bases, in that order; junction bases with no gene match: 9. Germline values: CDR1 KGHDR, CDR2 SFDVKD. Study-level results: CD4/CD8 balance characterized clones contracting day 15 to 85, and CD4+ skew characterized later expanders.

The sequence was collected from an adult woman who had mild COVID-19 (a few samples of this study predate the infection). Cell type and time point are not known. The rearrangement uses TRBV24-1 and TRBJ2-2; 9 bases fit TRBD2. Input material: PBMCs or a T cell subset sorted from them (not recorded which). As DNA, the CDR3 is TGTGCCACCAGTGTGGTAGCGGGAGATGTTGACACCGGGGAGCTGTTTTTT. Encoded protein: CATSVVAGDVDTGELFF.